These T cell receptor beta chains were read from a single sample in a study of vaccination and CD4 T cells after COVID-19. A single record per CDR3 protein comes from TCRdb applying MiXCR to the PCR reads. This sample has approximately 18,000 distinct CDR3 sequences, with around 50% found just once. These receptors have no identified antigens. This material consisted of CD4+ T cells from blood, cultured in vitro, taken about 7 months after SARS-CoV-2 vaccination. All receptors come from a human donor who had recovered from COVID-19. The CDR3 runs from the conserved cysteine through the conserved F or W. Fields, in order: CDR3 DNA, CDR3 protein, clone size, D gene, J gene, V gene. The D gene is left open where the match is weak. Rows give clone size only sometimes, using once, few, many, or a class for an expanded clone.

CDR3 DNA: TGTACCAGCAGCTGGACGAGGGGAGCAGATACGCAGTATTTT
CDR3 protein: CTSSWTRGADTQYF
clone size: once
D gene: -
J gene: TRBJ2-3
V gene: TRBV11-3

CDR3 DNA: TGTGCCACCGCCAGGAGGCAGGGTTCCGGGGAGCTGTTTTTT
CDR3 protein: CATARRQGSGELFF
clone size: few
D gene: -
J gene: TRBJ2-2
V gene: TRBV15

CDR3 DNA: TGTGCCACCAGTCCCCGACAGGTTAATTCACCCCTCCACTTT
CDR3 protein: CATSPRQVNSPLHF
clone size: few
D gene: -
J gene: TRBJ1-6
V gene: TRBV24-1

CDR3 DNA: TGTGCCAGCAGACCGGGACAGAGCTACGAGCAGTACTTC
CDR3 protein: CASRPGQSYEQYF
clone size: -
D gene: TRBD1
J gene: TRBJ2-7
V gene: TRBV27

CDR3 DNA: TGCAGTGCTAGCCGGGACACCTATGGCTACACCTTC
CDR3 protein: CSASRDTYGYTF
clone size: few
D gene: -
J gene: TRBJ1-2
V gene: TRBV20-1

CDR3 DNA: TGTGCCAGCAGCGCAGCAGGGGCGCGCACAGATACGCAGTATTTT
CDR3 protein: CASSAAGARTDTQYF
clone size: -
D gene: -
J gene: TRBJ2-3
V gene: TRBV25-1

CDR3 DNA: TGCAGTGCTAGACCACCCCCGGGACAGGGGTTAAATCAGCCCCAGCATTTT
CDR3 protein: CSARPPPGQGLNQPQHF
clone size: -
D gene: TRBD1
J gene: TRBJ1-5
V gene: TRBV20-1

CDR3 DNA: TGTGCCAGCAGTAATTGGGCAAATCAGCCCCAGCATTTT
CDR3 protein: CASSNWANQPQHF
clone size: -
D gene: -
J gene: TRBJ1-5
V gene: TRBV2

CDR3 DNA: TGTGCCAGCAGCTTAGGGGGAGGGAACACTGAAGCTTTCTTT
CDR3 protein: CASSLGGGNTEAFF
clone size: -
D gene: -
J gene: TRBJ1-1
V gene: TRBV7-9

CDR3 DNA: TGTGCCACCAGCAAAGGGTTAGGAGCGGGAGGAGGAGATACGCAGTATTTT
CDR3 protein: CATSKGLGAGGGDTQYF
clone size: -
D gene: TRBD2
J gene: TRBJ2-3
V gene: TRBV15

CDR3 DNA: TGTGCCAGCAGCACGGACGGCCCGACCTATGATAATTCACCCCTCCACTTT
CDR3 protein: CASSTDGPTYDNSPLHF
clone size: few
D gene: -
J gene: TRBJ1-6
V gene: TRBV7-2

CDR3 DNA: TGTGCCACCAGTGACACCGGGGCCTACAATGAGCAGTTCTTC
CDR3 protein: CATSDTGAYNEQFF
clone size: -
D gene: -
J gene: TRBJ2-1
V gene: TRBV24-1

CDR3 DNA: TGTGCCAGCAGCTTAGGGCTAGCGAGAGAGCAGTACTTC
CDR3 protein: CASSLGLAREQYF
clone size: -
D gene: -
J gene: TRBJ2-7
V gene: TRBV7-2

CDR3 DNA: TGTGCCAGCAGCTTAGACCACAGGGACGAGCAGTACTTC
CDR3 protein: CASSLDHRDEQYF
clone size: -
D gene: -
J gene: TRBJ2-7
V gene: TRBV7-6

CDR3 DNA: TGCGCCAGCTCGTTCCCAGGGGGGGCAATTACTGAAGCTTTCTTT
CDR3 protein: CASSFPGGAITEAFF
clone size: -
D gene: TRBD1
J gene: TRBJ1-1
V gene: TRBV4-1

CDR3 DNA: TGTGCCAGCAGTGAATTTAGGGGTTATGGCTACACCTTC
CDR3 protein: CASSEFRGYGYTF
clone size: -
D gene: -
J gene: TRBJ1-2
V gene: TRBV6-1

CDR3 DNA: TGCGCCAGCAGCCAAGAATGGGGGGGTGAGACCCAGTACTTC
CDR3 protein: CASSQEWGGETQYF
clone size: -
D gene: TRBD2
J gene: TRBJ2-5
V gene: TRBV4-1

CDR3 DNA: TGTGCCAGCAGCTTAGGGGGGATGGGGAACACTGAAGCTTTCTTT
CDR3 protein: CASSLGGMGNTEAFF
clone size: few
D gene: -
J gene: TRBJ1-1
V gene: TRBV7-2

CDR3 DNA: TGTGCCAGCAGCTTAGGGCAGGGAGGGGCCTACGAGCAGTACTTC
CDR3 protein: CASSLGQGGAYEQYF
clone size: -
D gene: TRBD2
J gene: TRBJ2-7
V gene: TRBV11-2

CDR3 DNA: TGTGCCAGCGGGTTGCGGCGCGAGCAGTACTTC
CDR3 protein: CASGLRREQYF
clone size: -
D gene: -
J gene: TRBJ2-7
V gene: TRBV28

CDR3 DNA: TGCAGTGCTAGAGATGACCTCATTTCCTACGAGCAGTACTTC
CDR3 protein: CSARDDLISYEQYF
clone size: large
D gene: -
J gene: TRBJ2-7
V gene: TRBV20-1

CDR3 DNA: TGTGCCAGCAGCTTAATGCGGAACACCGGGGAGCTGTTTTTT
CDR3 protein: CASSLMRNTGELFF
clone size: -
D gene: -
J gene: TRBJ2-2
V gene: TRBV7-3

CDR3 DNA: TGTGCCAGCAGTTTGGGTCCCAAAGAGACCCAGTACTTC
CDR3 protein: CASSLGPKETQYF
clone size: -
D gene: -
J gene: TRBJ2-5
V gene: TRBV27

CDR3 DNA: TGTGCCAGCAGTGATCCGGGACAGGGCAATCAGCCCCAGCATTTT
CDR3 protein: CASSDPGQGNQPQHF
clone size: -
D gene: TRBD1
J gene: TRBJ1-5
V gene: TRBV6-1

CDR3 DNA: TGTGCCAGCAGCTTAGGCGGGGGCGAGACCCAGTACTTC
CDR3 protein: CASSLGGGETQYF
clone size: -
D gene: -
J gene: TRBJ2-5
V gene: TRBV7-3

CDR3 DNA: TGTGCCAGTAGTATAGGCGCAGGGGGCGAGCAGTACTTC
CDR3 protein: CASSIGAGGEQYF
clone size: -
D gene: TRBD1
J gene: TRBJ2-7
V gene: TRBV19

CDR3 DNA: TGTGCCAGCAGTACCCACAGGGACAATGAGCAGTTCTTC
CDR3 protein: CASSTHRDNEQFF
clone size: few
D gene: -
J gene: TRBJ2-1
V gene: TRBV6-4

CDR3 DNA: TGCAGTGCTGGTCGGGGGACCCAAGAGACCCAGTACTTC
CDR3 protein: CSAGRGTQETQYF
clone size: -
D gene: -
J gene: TRBJ2-5
V gene: TRBV20-1

CDR3 DNA: TGTGCCAGCAGCTTAGACAGCCCAAGGGACACCATATATTTT
CDR3 protein: CASSLDSPRDTIYF
clone size: -
D gene: -
J gene: TRBJ1-3
V gene: TRBV7-9

CDR3 DNA: TGCAGTGCTAGAGTTGCCCACTATGGCTACACCTTC
CDR3 protein: CSARVAHYGYTF
clone size: few
D gene: -
J gene: TRBJ1-2
V gene: TRBV20-1

CDR3 DNA: TGTGCCAGCAGTCCACAGGGCAGACAGCCCCAGCATTTT
CDR3 protein: CASSPQGRQPQHF
clone size: -
D gene: -
J gene: TRBJ1-5
V gene: TRBV6-1

CDR3 DNA: TGCAGTGCTCTGGTGGCGGGTATTGACACTGAAGCTTTCTTT
CDR3 protein: CSALVAGIDTEAFF
clone size: -
D gene: -
J gene: TRBJ1-1
V gene: TRBV20-1

CDR3 DNA: TGTGCCAGCAGCTTAGGACAGACTGCCGGGACAGCCATCTCGTCCGATTACGAGCAGTACTTC
CDR3 protein: CASSLGQTAGTAISSDYEQYF
clone size: -
D gene: TRBD1
J gene: TRBJ2-7
V gene: TRBV7-9

CDR3 DNA: TGCAGTGCTAGAGGGAGGGCGGGGGGCGCCCGGAGTAATCAGCCCCAGCATTTT
CDR3 protein: CSARGRAGGARSNQPQHF
clone size: medium-sized
D gene: -
J gene: TRBJ1-5
V gene: TRBV20-1

CDR3 DNA: TGTGCCACCAGCAGAGAGAAACAGGTGAACACTGAAGCTTTCTTT
CDR3 protein: CATSREKQVNTEAFF
clone size: -
D gene: -
J gene: TRBJ1-1
V gene: TRBV15

CDR3 DNA: TGCAGTGCTAGTGGCGAAGAGGACAGGGTGGACTATGGCTACACCTTC
CDR3 protein: CSASGEEDRVDYGYTF
clone size: few
D gene: TRBD1
J gene: TRBJ1-2
V gene: TRBV20-1

CDR3 DNA: TGTGCCAGCAGTTTGTATTTCCGGGAGGGCCAGACAGATACGCAGTATTTT
CDR3 protein: CASSLYFREGQTDTQYF
clone size: -
D gene: TRBD2
J gene: TRBJ2-3
V gene: TRBV27

CDR3 DNA: TGTGCCAGCCGTGGGGACGTCAGCCGCCAGCCCCAGCATTTT
CDR3 protein: CASRGDVSRQPQHF
clone size: -
D gene: -
J gene: TRBJ1-5
V gene: TRBV6-1

CDR3 DNA: TGTGCCAGCAGCTACCGGACAGGGAAGGAGTACGAGCAGTACTTC
CDR3 protein: CASSYRTGKEYEQYF
clone size: few
D gene: TRBD1
J gene: TRBJ2-7
V gene: TRBV7-2

CDR3 DNA: TGTGCCAGCAGCCCTAAAACTGCGAATGAGCAGTTCTTC
CDR3 protein: CASSPKTANEQFF
clone size: few
D gene: -
J gene: TRBJ2-1
V gene: TRBV27

CDR3 DNA: TGCAGTGCTAGAGGGGAGGGCCGGTACGAGCAGTACTTC
CDR3 protein: CSARGEGRYEQYF
clone size: -
D gene: TRBD2
J gene: TRBJ2-7
V gene: TRBV20-1

CDR3 DNA: TGTGCCACCAGCGGGGCAGGCTATGGCTACACCTTC
CDR3 protein: CATSGAGYGYTF
clone size: -
D gene: -
J gene: TRBJ1-2
V gene: TRBV15

CDR3 DNA: TGTGCCATAGCGGGGGGTCCTTACGAGCAGTACTTC
CDR3 protein: CAIAGGPYEQYF
clone size: few
D gene: TRBD2
J gene: TRBJ2-7
V gene: TRBV10-3

CDR3 DNA: TGTGCCAGCAGTTACTTCCCCGGATTAGCGGGAGGGTACAATGAGCAGTTCTTC
CDR3 protein: CASSYFPGLAGGYNEQFF
clone size: -
D gene: TRBD2
J gene: TRBJ2-1
V gene: TRBV6-5

CDR3 DNA: TGCGCCAGCAGCCAATCAGGGCTGTATCGCAATCAGCCCCAGCATTTT
CDR3 protein: CASSQSGLYRNQPQHF
clone size: -
D gene: -
J gene: TRBJ1-5
V gene: TRBV4-1

CDR3 DNA: TGTGCCAGCAGCTTAGCGCTTACGGGGAGTTTTGGCTACACCTTC
CDR3 protein: CASSLALTGSFGYTF
clone size: few
D gene: -
J gene: TRBJ1-2
V gene: TRBV7-8

CDR3 DNA: TGTGCCAGCAGTGACTTCCCGATGAACACTGAAGCTTTCTTT
CDR3 protein: CASSDFPMNTEAFF
clone size: -
D gene: -
J gene: TRBJ1-1
V gene: TRBV6-4

CDR3 DNA: TGTGCCAGCAGCTTAGCAGGTGGAGGCAGGGGGCGATCTGAGCAGTTCTTC
CDR3 protein: CASSLAGGGRGRSEQFF
clone size: -
D gene: TRBD1
J gene: TRBJ2-1
V gene: TRBV7-9

CDR3 DNA: TGCAGTGCTAGAGATAGGGACAGGGGGACCTATAATTCACCCCTCCACTTT
CDR3 protein: CSARDRDRGTYNSPLHF
clone size: -
D gene: TRBD1
J gene: TRBJ1-6
V gene: TRBV20-1

CDR3 DNA: TGTGCCAGCAGGGCGACTAGCGGGGGGGCCTGGGAGCAGTTCTTC
CDR3 protein: CASRATSGGAWEQFF
clone size: -
D gene: TRBD2
J gene: TRBJ2-1
V gene: TRBV27

CDR3 DNA: TGTGCCAGCAGCTTTGCAGGGGTGAGCGGCTACACCTTC
CDR3 protein: CASSFAGVSGYTF
clone size: -
D gene: -
J gene: TRBJ1-2
V gene: TRBV11-2

CDR3 DNA: TGCAGTGCTAGGGGACAGCGGGATCAGCCCCAGCATTTT
CDR3 protein: CSARGQRDQPQHF
clone size: -
D gene: TRBD1
J gene: TRBJ1-5
V gene: TRBV20-1

CDR3 DNA: TGCAGTGCTAGAGTCGCGGAGAATAGCAATCAGCCCCAGCATTTT
CDR3 protein: CSARVAENSNQPQHF
clone size: once
D gene: -
J gene: TRBJ1-5
V gene: TRBV20-1

CDR3 DNA: TGTGCCAGCAGGGGTCCGGGACAAAGCACAGATACGCAGTATTTT
CDR3 protein: CASRGPGQSTDTQYF
clone size: -
D gene: -
J gene: TRBJ2-3
V gene: TRBV7-3

CDR3 DNA: TGCAGTGCTAGAGACGCGGCCTCAACGAGCAATGAGCAGTTCTTC
CDR3 protein: CSARDAASTSNEQFF
clone size: few
D gene: -
J gene: TRBJ2-1
V gene: TRBV20-1

CDR3 DNA: TGTGCCAGCAGTCCCTCAGGGACCTCAGCTTTCTTT
CDR3 protein: CASSPSGTSAFF
clone size: few
D gene: -
J gene: TRBJ1-1
V gene: TRBV28

CDR3 DNA: TGTGCCAGCAGCCGCGACAGGAACTATGGCTACACCTTC
CDR3 protein: CASSRDRNYGYTF
clone size: -
D gene: -
J gene: TRBJ1-2
V gene: TRBV11-3

CDR3 DNA: TGTGCCATCAGTGAGTCGAGGGACGGGCAGGGCAGAGATACGCAGTATTTT
CDR3 protein: CAISESRDGQGRDTQYF
clone size: -
D gene: -
J gene: TRBJ2-3
V gene: TRBV10-3

CDR3 DNA: TGTGCCACCAGTGCCCAAAAGTCCACAGATACGCAGTATTTT
CDR3 protein: CATSAQKSTDTQYF
clone size: -
D gene: -
J gene: TRBJ2-3
V gene: TRBV24-1

CDR3 DNA: TGCAGTGCCGGTGGGACAGGCAAATCTTATGGCTACACCTTC
CDR3 protein: CSAGGTGKSYGYTF
clone size: few
D gene: TRBD1
J gene: TRBJ1-2
V gene: TRBV20-1